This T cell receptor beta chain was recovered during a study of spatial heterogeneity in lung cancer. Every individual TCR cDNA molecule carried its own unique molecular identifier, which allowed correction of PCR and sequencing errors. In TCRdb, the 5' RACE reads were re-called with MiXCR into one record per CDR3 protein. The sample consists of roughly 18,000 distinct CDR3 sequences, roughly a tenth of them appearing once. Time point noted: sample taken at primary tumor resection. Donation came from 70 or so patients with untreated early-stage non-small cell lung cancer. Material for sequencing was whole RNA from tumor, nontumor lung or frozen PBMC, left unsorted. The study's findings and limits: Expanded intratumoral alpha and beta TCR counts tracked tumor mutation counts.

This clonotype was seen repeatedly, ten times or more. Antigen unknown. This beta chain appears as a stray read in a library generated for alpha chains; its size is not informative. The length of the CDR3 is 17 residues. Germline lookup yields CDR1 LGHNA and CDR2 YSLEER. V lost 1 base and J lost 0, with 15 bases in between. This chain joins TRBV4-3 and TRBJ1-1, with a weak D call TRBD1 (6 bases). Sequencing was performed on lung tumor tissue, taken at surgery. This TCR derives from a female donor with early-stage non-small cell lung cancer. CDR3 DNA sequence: TGCGCCAGCAGCCAAGGGGGGGCGCCCAAAATGAACACTGAAGCTTTCTTT. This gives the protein CASSQGGAPKMNTEAFF.